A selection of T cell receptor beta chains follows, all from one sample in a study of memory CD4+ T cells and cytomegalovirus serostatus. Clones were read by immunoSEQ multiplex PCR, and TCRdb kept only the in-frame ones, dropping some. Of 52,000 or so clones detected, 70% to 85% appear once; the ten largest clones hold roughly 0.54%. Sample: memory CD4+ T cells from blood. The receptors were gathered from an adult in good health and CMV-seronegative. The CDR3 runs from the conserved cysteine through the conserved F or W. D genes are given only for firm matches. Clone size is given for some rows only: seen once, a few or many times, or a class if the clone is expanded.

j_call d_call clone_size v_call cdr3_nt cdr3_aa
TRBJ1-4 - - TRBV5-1 TGCGCCAGCAGCTTGTGGCCAGGGAGAGATGAAAAACTGTTTTTT CASSLWPGRDEKLFF
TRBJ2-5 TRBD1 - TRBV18 TGTGCCAGCTCACCAGGGGGACAGTCCGAGACCCAGTACTTC CASSPGGQSETQYF
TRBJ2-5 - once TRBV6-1 TGTGCCAGCAGTTCTGGACGGGGAGGAGAGACCCAGTACTTC CASSSGRGGETQYF
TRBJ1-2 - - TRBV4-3 TGCGCCAGCAGCCAAGGCGGAATATCCGCATATGGCTACACCTTC CASSQGGISAYGYTF
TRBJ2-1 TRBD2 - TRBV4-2 TGTGCCAGCAGCCAAGATCTGAATAGCGGGTATCGCAATGAGCAGTTCTTC CASSQDLNSGYRNEQFF
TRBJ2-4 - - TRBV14 TGTGCCAGCAGCCAAGATTATCGCAACATTCAGTACTTC CASSQDYRNIQYF
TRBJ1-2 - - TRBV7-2 TGTGCCAGCGGCACCCTGGACAAGTATGGCTACACCTTC CASGTLDKYGYTF
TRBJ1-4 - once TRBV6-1 TGTGCCAGCGCCCTGGGACAAGAAAAACTGTTTTTT CASALGQEKLFF
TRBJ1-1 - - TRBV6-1 TGTGCCAGCAGCGTAACTCCACAGGGGAACACTGAAGCTTTCTTT CASSVTPQGNTEAFF
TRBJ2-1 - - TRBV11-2 TGTGCCAGCAGCTTTCCGGGACTTTCCTACAATGAGCAGTTCTTC CASSFPGLSYNEQFF
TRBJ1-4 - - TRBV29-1 TGCAGCGTTTTCAATGAAAAACTGTTTTTT CSVFNEKLFF
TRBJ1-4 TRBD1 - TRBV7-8 TGTGCCAGCAGAGCGGACAGGGATGGGAAAAAACTGTTTTTT CASRADRDGKKLFF
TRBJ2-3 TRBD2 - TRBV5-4 TGTGCCAGCAGCTTGCGAACTAGCGGGGTTGATACGCAGTATTTT CASSLRTSGVDTQYF
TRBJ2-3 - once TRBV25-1 TGTGCCAGCAGTGAGGGCTGGGACATAGTCTCAGATACGCAGTATTTT CASSEGWDIVSDTQYF
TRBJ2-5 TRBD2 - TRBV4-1 TGCGCCAGCAGCCAATCCGATGTAGCGGGTTTGGAGACCCAGTACTTC CASSQSDVAGLETQYF
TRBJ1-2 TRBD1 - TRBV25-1 TGTGCCAGCAGTGAATCCACCGGGACAGGAGCCTACTATGGCTACACCTTC CASSESTGTGAYYGYTF
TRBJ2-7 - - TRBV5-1 TGCGCCAGCAGCTTAGTGCCGGGAACCTACGAGCAGTACTTC CASSLVPGTYEQYF
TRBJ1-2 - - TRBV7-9 TGTGCCAGCAGAAATTCCGGGAACCAAGGCTACACCTTC CASRNSGNQGYTF
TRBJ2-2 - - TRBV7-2 TGTGCCAGCAGCTCTATACTGGACACCGGGGAGCTGTTTTTT CASSSILDTGELFF
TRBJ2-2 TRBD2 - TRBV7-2 TGTGCCAGCAGCTTAGGGCCGTTGGGGGGGACCGGGGAGCTGTTTTTT CASSLGPLGGTGELFF
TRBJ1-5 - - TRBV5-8 TGTGCCAGCAGCTTGGGTTTAAGCGCGGGTCAGCCCCAGCATTTT CASSLGLSAGQPQHF
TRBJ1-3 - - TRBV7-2 TGTGCCAGCAGCTTAATTGGGGGCTCTGGAAACACCATATATTTT CASSLIGGSGNTIYF
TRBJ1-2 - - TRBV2 TGTGCCAGCAGTGAAAACGGGTCTCCTAACTATGGCTACACCTTC CASSENGSPNYGYTF
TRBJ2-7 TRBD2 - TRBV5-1 TGCGCCAGCAGCCTCCAAGTAGCGGGGGGTATGAACTACGAGCAGTACTTC CASSLQVAGGMNYEQYF
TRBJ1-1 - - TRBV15 TGTGCCACCAGCAGAGATTTAAGAAACACTGAAGCTTTCTTT CATSRDLRNTEAFF
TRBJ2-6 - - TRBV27 TGTGCCAGCACTCCCACATGGGTGACTGGGGCCAACGTCCTGACTTTC CASTPTWVTGANVLTF
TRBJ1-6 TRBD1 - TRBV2 TGTGCCACGACGGGACAGAGTAATTCACCCCTCCACTTT CATTGQSNSPLHF
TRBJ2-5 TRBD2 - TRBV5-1 TGCGCCAGCAGGCCGGGACTAGCGGGCGAGACCCAGTACTTC CASRPGLAGETQYF
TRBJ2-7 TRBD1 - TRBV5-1 TGCGCCAGCAGCTTGGCGGGACGGGACAGGAGAACCTACGAGCAGTACTTC CASSLAGRDRRTYEQYF
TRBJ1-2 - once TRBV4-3 TGCGCCAGCAGCCGCGCGGGGGGTTTGAGCTATGGCTACACCTTC CASSRAGGLSYGYTF